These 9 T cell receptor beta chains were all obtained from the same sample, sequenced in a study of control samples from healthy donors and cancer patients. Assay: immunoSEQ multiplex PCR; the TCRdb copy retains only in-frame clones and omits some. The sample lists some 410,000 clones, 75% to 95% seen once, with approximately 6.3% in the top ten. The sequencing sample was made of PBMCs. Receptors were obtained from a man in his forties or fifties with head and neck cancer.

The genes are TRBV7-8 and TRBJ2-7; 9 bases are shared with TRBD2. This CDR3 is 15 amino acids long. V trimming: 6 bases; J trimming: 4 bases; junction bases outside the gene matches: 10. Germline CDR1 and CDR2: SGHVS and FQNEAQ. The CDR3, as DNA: TGTGCCAGCAGGGAACGTAGCGGGAGTATTTACGAGCAGTACTTC. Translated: CASRERSGSIYEQYF.

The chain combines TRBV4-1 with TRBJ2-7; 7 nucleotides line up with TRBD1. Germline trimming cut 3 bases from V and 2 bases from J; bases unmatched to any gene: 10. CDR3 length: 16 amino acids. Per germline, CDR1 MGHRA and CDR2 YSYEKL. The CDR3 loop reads CASSHWQGDRTYEQYF. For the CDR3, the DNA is TGCGCCAGCAGCCACTGGCAGGGGGACCGAACCTACGAGCAGTACTTC.

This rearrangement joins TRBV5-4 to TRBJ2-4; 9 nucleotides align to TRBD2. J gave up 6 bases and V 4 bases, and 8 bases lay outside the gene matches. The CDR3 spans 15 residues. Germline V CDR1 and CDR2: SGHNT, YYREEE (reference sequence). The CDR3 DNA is TGTGCCAGCAGCGTGGCGGGAGGGCCGACAAACATTCAGTACTTC. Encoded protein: CASSVAGGPTNIQYF. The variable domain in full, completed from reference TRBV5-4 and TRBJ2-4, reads ETGVTQSPTHLIKTRGQQVTLRCSSQSGHNTVSWYQQALGQGPQFIFQYYREEENGRGNFPPRFSGLQFPNYSSELNVNALELDDSALYLCASSVAGGPTNIQYFGAGTRLSVL.

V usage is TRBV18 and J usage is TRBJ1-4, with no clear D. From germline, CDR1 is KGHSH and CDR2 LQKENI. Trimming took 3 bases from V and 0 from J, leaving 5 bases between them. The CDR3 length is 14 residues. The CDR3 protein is CASSPFATNEKLFF. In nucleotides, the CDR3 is TGTGCCAGCTCACCCTTTGCAACTAATGAAAAACTGTTTTTT. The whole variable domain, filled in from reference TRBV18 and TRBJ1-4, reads NAGVMQNPRHLVRRRGQEARLRCSPMKGHSHVYWYRQLPEEGLKFMVYLQKENIIDESGMPKERFSAEFPKEGPSILRIQQVVRGDSAAYFCASSPFATNEKLFFGSGTQLSVL.

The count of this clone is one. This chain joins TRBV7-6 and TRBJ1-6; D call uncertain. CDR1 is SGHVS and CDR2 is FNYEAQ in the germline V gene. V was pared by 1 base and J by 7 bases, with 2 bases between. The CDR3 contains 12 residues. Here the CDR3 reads CASSLVNSPLHF. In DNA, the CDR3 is TGTGCCAGCAGCTTAGTAAATTCACCCCTCCACTTT.

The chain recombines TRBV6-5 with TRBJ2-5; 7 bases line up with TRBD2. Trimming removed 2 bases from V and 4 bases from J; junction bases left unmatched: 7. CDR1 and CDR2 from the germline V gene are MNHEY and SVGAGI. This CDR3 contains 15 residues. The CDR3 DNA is TGTGCCAGCAGTTACGGCGGGGGAGGTGGAGAGACCCAGTACTTC. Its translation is CASSYGGGGGETQYF.

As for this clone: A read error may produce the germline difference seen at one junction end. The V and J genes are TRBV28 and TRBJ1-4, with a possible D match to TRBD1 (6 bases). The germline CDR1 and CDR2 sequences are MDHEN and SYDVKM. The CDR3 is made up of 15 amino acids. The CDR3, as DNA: TGTGCCAGCAGTTTCAACAGGGCCACCAGCTGGCCCGAAGTTTTT. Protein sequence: CASSFNRATSWPEVF.

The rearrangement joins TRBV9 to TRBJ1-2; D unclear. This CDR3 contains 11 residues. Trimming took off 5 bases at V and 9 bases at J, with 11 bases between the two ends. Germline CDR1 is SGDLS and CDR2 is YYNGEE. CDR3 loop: CASSSWMSYTF. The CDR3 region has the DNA TGTGCCAGCAGTTCATGGATGAGCTACACCTTC.

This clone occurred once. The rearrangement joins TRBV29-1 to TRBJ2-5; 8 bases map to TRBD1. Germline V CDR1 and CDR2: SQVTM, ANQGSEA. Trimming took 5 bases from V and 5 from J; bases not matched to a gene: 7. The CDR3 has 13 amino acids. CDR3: CSVTGRGPETQYF. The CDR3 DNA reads TGCAGCGTTACTGGCAGGGGGCCTGAGACCCAGTACTTC.